This T cell receptor (beta chain) was obtained from a study of T cell repertoires in cytomegalovirus infection. Turning to the study itself: Shared public TCR beta signatures pointed to both CMV infection and a matching HLA type.

At least ten counts were recorded for this clonotype. Its antigen is currently unknown. TCRdb re-analysed the reads in MiXCR, keeping a single row per CDR3 protein. The sample contains about 490,000 distinct CDR3 sequences, around 11% of which appear only once. CDR3 length: 13 amino acids. CDR1 is MNHEY and CDR2 is SMNVEV in the germline V gene (reference sequence). The V gene lost 3 bases and the J gene lost 2 bases, with 7 bases spanning the gap. Notes on the study in general: It was HLA-C-restricted CMV-specific TCR beta clonotypes that dominated the response ex vivo.

The V call is TRBV27, the J call TRBJ1-2; D gene ambiguous. Sequencing used PBMCs. The sequence was obtained from a human donor in good health (CMV status not recorded). Some clones in this sample may be carry-over from other donors' samples. In DNA, the CDR3 is TGTGCCAGCAGTTTTGGTCAAAACTATGGCTACACCTTC. Amino acid sequence: CASSFGQNYGYTF.